One T cell receptor beta chain is described in this entry. As processed by the authors: The authors estimated nucleated cell counts from reference gene primer amplification. The repertoire was sequenced with immunoSEQ multiplex PCR; TCRdb's copy has only in-frame clones and lacks some. The D gene and trimming were derived from the DNA, and the V and J assignments and clone size from that table. The top ten hold approximately 12% of the sample, which has about 270,000 clones, roughly nine tenths seen once. The data belong to a study of blood T cell repertoires in COVID-19. Overall study: Samples of COVID-19 (acute and convalescent) were obtained from the United States, Italy and Spain. PBMCs, B-cell-depleted T cells, or T cells provided the cDNA or gDNA that made up the material.

V was clipped by 3 bases and J by 4 bases; unmatched bases: 3. This CDR3 is built from 14 residues. Germline CDR1 and CDR2: LNHDA and SQIVND (reference sequence). The chain joins TRBV19 to TRBJ1-5; 7 bases agree with TRBD1. Material for sequencing was peripheral blood. The receptor was isolated from a woman in her 30s with COVID-19, enrolled during active disease. CDR3 nucleotides: TGTGCCAGTAGTATGAGGGGGCAGAATCAGCCCCAGCATTTT. Translation: CASSMRGQNQPQHF.